Detailed here is one T cell receptor beta chain. Germline loops: CDR1 SGHTS, CDR2 YDEGEE. V lost 0 bases and J lost 3, with 22 bases in between. The CDR3 length is 19 residues. Those who participated ranged in age from about 18 to 89 years and resided in about two dozen US areas. The data derive from a study of blood T cell repertoires in COVID-19. Original processing methods: It was from reference gene primer amplification that nucleated cell counts were estimated. Generated by immunoSEQ multiplex PCR, the TCRdb table keeps only in-frame clones and is missing some. The V and J calls and clone size come from that table; D and trimming were worked out from the DNA. The table has more than 400,000 clones, around 91% seen once.

The rearrangement uses TRBV5-8 and TRBJ1-5; D is possibly TRBD1 (6 bases). The TCR originated in a man aged 18 to 29 who had recovered from COVID-19. Specimen: PBMCs or T cells enriched from blood (not recorded which). In DNA form, the CDR3 reads TGTGCCAGCAGCTTGGGTAACAACCCTTGGACAGTTGCCAATCAGCCCCAGCATTTT. Its protein product is CASSLGNNPWTVANQPQHF.